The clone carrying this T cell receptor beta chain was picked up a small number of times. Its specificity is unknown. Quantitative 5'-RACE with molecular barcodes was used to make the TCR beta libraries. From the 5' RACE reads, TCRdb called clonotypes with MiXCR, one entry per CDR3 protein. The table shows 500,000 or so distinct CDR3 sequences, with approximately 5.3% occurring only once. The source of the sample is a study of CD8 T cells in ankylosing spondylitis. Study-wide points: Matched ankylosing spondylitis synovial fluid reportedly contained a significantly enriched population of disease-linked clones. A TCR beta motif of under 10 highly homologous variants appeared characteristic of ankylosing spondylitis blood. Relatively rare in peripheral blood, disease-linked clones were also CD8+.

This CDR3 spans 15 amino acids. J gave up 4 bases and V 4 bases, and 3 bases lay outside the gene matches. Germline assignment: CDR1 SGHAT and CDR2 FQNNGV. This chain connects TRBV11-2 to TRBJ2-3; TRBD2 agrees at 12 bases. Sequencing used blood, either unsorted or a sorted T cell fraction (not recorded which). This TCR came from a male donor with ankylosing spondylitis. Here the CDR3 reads CASSWRLAGADTQYF. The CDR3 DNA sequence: TGTGCCAGCAGCTGGCGACTAGCGGGGGCAGATACGCAGTATTTT.